This is a list of T cell receptor beta chains from one sample in a study of T cells after posttransplantation cyclophosphamide. Here immunoSEQ multiplex PCR was the method, and the copy in TCRdb shows in-frame clones only, minus some. Of 7,500 to 10,000 clones in the sample, about 90% were seen once. The sample consisted of PBMCs, taken roughly 61 weeks after allogeneic stem cell transplant with calcineurin inhibitor and methotrexate. The receptors come from a male patient in his 50s who received an allogeneic stem cell transplant from an unrelated donor, was CMV-positive, and had chronic GVHD only. Some T cells may be the graft donor's. The CDR3 runs from the conserved cysteine through the conserved F or W. A D gene is named only where the DNA matches it firmly.

CDR3 protein,CDR3 DNA,V gene,D gene,J gene
CASSQRPRGGDTDTQYF,TGCGCCAGCAGCCAACGCCCCAGGGGCGGAGACACAGATACGCAGTATTTT,TRBV4-3,.,TRBJ2-3
CASSPGQGNTEAFF,TGTGCCAGCAGCCCCGGACAGGGGAACACTGAAGCTTTCTTT,TRBV7-2,TRBD1,TRBJ1-1
CSVDDALQFF,TGCAGCGTTGACGATGCACTCCAGTTCTTC,TRBV29-1,.,TRBJ2-1
CASSPGTGGEQYF,TGTGCCAGCAGCCCCGGGACAGGGGGCGAGCAGTACTTC,TRBV5-4,TRBD1,TRBJ2-7
CASSSRGESYNEQFF,TGTGCCAGCAGCTCCCGGGGAGAGTCCTACAATGAGCAGTTCTTC,TRBV7-3,.,TRBJ2-1
CASSQNGGYETQYF,TGTGCCAGCAGCCAAAACGGGGGGTATGAGACCCAGTACTTC,TRBV2,TRBD2,TRBJ2-5
CASSFVAGGGTDTQYF,TGTGCCAGCAGCTTCGTAGCGGGGGGTGGCACAGATACGCAGTATTTT,TRBV11-2,TRBD2,TRBJ2-3
CASSSVAGTRNYQETQYF,TGTGCCAGCAGTTCGGTAGCGGGAACCCGAAACTACCAAGAGACCCAGTACTTC,TRBV28,TRBD2,TRBJ2-5
CASGTRQGDGYTF,TGCGCCAGCGGCACTCGGCAGGGCGACGGCTACACCTTC,TRBV5-1,.,TRBJ1-2
CASSPLGGGTDTQYF,TGTGCCAGCAGCCCTCTCGGAGGGGGCACAGATACGCAGTATTTT,TRBV7-9,.,TRBJ2-3
CASSVRGQGAGNTIYF,TGTGCCAGCAGCGTAAGGGGACAGGGAGCTGGAAACACCATATATTTT,TRBV9,TRBD1,TRBJ1-3